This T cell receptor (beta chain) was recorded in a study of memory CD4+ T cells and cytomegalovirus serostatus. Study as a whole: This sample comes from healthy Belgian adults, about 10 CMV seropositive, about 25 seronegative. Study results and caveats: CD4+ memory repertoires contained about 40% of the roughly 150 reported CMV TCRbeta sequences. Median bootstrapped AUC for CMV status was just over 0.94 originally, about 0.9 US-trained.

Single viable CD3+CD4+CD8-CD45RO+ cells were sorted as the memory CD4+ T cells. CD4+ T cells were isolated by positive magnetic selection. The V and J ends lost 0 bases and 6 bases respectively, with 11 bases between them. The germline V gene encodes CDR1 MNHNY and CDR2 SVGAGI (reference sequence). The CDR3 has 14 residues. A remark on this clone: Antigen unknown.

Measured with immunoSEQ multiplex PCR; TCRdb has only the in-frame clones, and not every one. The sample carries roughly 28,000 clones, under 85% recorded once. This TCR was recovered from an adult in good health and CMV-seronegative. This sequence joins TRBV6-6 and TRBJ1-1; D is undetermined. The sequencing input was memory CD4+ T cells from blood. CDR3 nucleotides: TGTGCCAGCAGTTACTCGATTGGGGTTTCTGAAGCTTTCTTT. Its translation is CASSYSIGVSEAFF.